This TCR beta chain was observed in a study of cytomegalovirus exposure and HLA in healthy donors. Broader study findings: A later analysis linked a missense DCLRE1C variant to TCR beta V- and J-gene trimming.

V was clipped by 5 bases and J by 4 bases, with 9 bases between them. CDR3 size: 13 residues. The germline CDR1 and CDR2 sequences are LNHNV and YYDKDF (reference sequence). About this clone: Its specificity is not known.

Primers: 60 Vbeta forward and 13 Jbeta reverse. Sequenced by immunoSEQ multiplex PCR; TCRdb stores in-frame clones only, minus some. This table has 100,000 to 150,000 clones, around 77% appearing once. Input material: PBMCs. The source is a male donor in good health and CMV-seropositive. The chain uses TRBV15 and TRBJ2-1; perhaps TRBD2 as D (6 bases). CDR3: CATSGGMYNEQFF. DNA for the CDR3: TGTGCCACCAGCGGGGGGATGTACAATGAGCAGTTCTTC.